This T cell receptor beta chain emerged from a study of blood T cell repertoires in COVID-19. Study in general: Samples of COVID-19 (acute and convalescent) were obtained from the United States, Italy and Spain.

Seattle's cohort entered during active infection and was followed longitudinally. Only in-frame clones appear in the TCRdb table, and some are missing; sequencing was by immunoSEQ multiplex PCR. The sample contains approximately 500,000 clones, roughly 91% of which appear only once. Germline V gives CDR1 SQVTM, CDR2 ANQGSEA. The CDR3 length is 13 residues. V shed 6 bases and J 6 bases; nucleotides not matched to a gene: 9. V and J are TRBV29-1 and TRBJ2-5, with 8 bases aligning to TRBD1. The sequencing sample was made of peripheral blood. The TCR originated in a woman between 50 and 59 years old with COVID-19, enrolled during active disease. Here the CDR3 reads CSVDRQGLQTQYF. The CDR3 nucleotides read TGCAGCGTCGACCGACAGGGGTTGCAGACCCAGTACTTC.